The 26 T cell receptor beta chains below come from one sample, sequenced in a study of T cells in Graves' hyperthyroidism and ophthalmopathy. TCR beta CDR3 regions were amplified from RNA. During a first-round RT-PCR of the TCR CDR3, the HTBI primer set was used. TCRdb called the multiplex PCR reads again in MiXCR, with one record for every CDR3 protein. This table has some 350,000 distinct CDR3 sequences, about 15% appearing once. The specimen sequenced was blood. All receptors derive from a woman aged 60-70 years with Graves' ophthalmopathy.

This clonotype was counted ten times or more. The chain uses TRBV11-3 and TRBJ2-7; TRBD2 agrees at 7 bases. Per germline, CDR1 SGHNT and CDR2 YENEEA. The CDR3 sequence is 14 residues long. The V segment lost 1 base and the J segment 3 bases; nucleotides outside the gene matches: 3. The CDR3 DNA reads as TGTGCCAGCAGCTTAGGGCTAGCGGACTACGAGCAGTACTTC. Encoded protein: CASSLGLADYEQYF.

This clonotype was observed a few times. The rearrangement links TRBV7-2 to TRBJ2-7, with D perhaps TRBD2 (5 bases). From germline, CDR1 is SGHTA and CDR2 FQGNSA. The CDR3 is 15 residues long. The V end was cut by 3 bases, the J end by 0 bases, with 12 bases between. The CDR3 nucleotides read TGTGCCAGCAGCTTTATGCGGGCCCCCTCCTACGAGCAGTACTTC. Translation gives CASSFMRAPSYEQYF.

This clonotype showed up just a few times. The V and J genes are TRBV28 and TRBJ2-5, with no clear D. This CDR3 is 12 amino acids long. CDR1 is MDHEN, CDR2 SYDVKM, per germline. V gave up 2 bases and J gave up 4 bases, with 5 bases separating them. This CDR3 reads CASSLQVETQYF. In DNA form, the CDR3 reads TGTGCCAGCAGTTTACAGGTAGAGACCCAGTACTTC.

This clonotype showed up many times. This chain connects TRBV6-1 to TRBJ1-2; a weak D match, TRBD1 (5 bases). V was trimmed by 5 bases and J by 3 bases, leaving 19 bases between them. CDR3 length: 16 residues. Germline-derived CDR1 and CDR2 are MNHNS and SASEGT. The CDR3 DNA reads as TGTGCCAGCAGTTCCCCTCTCGCCAGGGTCGACTATGGCTACACCTTC. It translates to CASSSPLARVDYGYTF.

At least ten counts were recorded for this clonotype. The V call is TRBV28, the J call TRBJ1-1, with D tentatively TRBD1 (5 bases). CDR1 and CDR2 (germline): MDHEN, SYDVKM. The CDR3 runs to 14 residues. Trimming removed 2 bases at V and 6 bases at J, with 13 bases between. The CDR3 here is CASSLPAGVPEAFF. CDR3 in DNA: TGTGCCAGCAGTTTACCAGCGGGGGTGCCTGAAGCTTTCTTT.

This clonotype was picked up many times. The chain is built from TRBV3-1 and TRBJ2-2; no definite D call. The CDR3 spans 14 residues. Trimming cost V 0 bases and J 6 bases, with 8 bases left between them. CDR1 and CDR2 (germline): LGHDT, YNNKEL (reference sequence). CDR3 bases: TGTGCCAGCAGCCAAGAGGCCCTTTCCGGGGAGCTGTTTTTT. Translated: CASSQEALSGELFF.

The chain joins TRBV5-1 to TRBJ2-4; 8 bases fit TRBD2. The J segment lost 0 bases and the V segment lost 3 bases, leaving 11 bases of the junction unmatched. The CDR3 has 18 amino acids. Per the germline V gene, CDR1 is SGHRS and CDR2 is YFSETQ. As DNA, the CDR3 is TGCGCCAGCAGCTCCTTAGCGGGAAAGGAGGAAGCCAAAAACATTCAGTACTTC. The encoded protein is CASSSLAGKEEAKNIQYF.

This clonotype was seen at least ten times. The V and J genes are TRBV12-3 or TRBV12-4 and TRBJ1-1, with a weak D call TRBD1 (5 bases). The CDR3 runs to 13 residues. Trimming cost V 3 bases and J 4 bases, with 9 bases left between them. CDR3 bases: TGTGCCAGCAGTTTGTATCAGGGCACTGAAGCTTTCTTT. This translates into CASSLYQGTEAFF.

In this sample, this clonotype turned up many times. V is TRBV11-1 and J is TRBJ2-7, with D maybe TRBD1 (5 bases). This CDR3 is 13 amino acids long. In germline, CDR1 is SGHAT, CDR2 FQDESV (reference sequence). The V end lost 5 bases, the J end lost 2 bases, and 10 bases lay between the germline ends. CDR3 DNA: TGTGCCAGCAGCGGACGACAGACCTACGAGCAGTACTTC. Its protein product is CASSGRQTYEQYF. Filled out from reference TRBV11-1 and TRBJ2-7, the complete variable domain reads EAEVAQSPRYKITEKSQAVAFWCDPISGHATLYWYRQILGQGPELLVQFQDESVVDDSQLPKDRFSAERLKGVDSTLKIQPAELGDSAMYLCASSGRQTYEQYFGPGTRLTVT.

This clonotype was observed at least ten times. The chain couples TRBV28 to TRBJ2-7; maybe TRBD1 (6 bases). Germline V gives CDR1 MDHEN, CDR2 SYDVKM. The CDR3 has 14 residues. Trimming removed 4 bases at V and 2 bases at J, with 12 bases between. Written as DNA, the CDR3 is TGTGCCAGCAGTTCGCCAGGGGCGGCCTACGAGCAGTACTTC. It encodes CASSSPGAAYEQYF.

The CDR3 DNA follows: TGCAGTGCTAGAGGGCCGGGACCGGGAAATCAGCCCCAGCATTTT. Protein: CSARGPGPGNQPQHF. This chain uses TRBV20-1 with TRBJ1-5; D is possibly TRBD1 (5 bases). Germline V lookup: CDR1 DFQATT, CDR2 SNEGSKA (reference sequence). The CDR3 extends over 15 amino acids. V dropped 1 base and J dropped 4 bases, with 14 bases sitting between them.

This clonotype was counted ten times or more. V usage is TRBV15 and J usage is TRBJ1-1; D is possibly TRBD1 (5 bases). V shed 2 bases and J shed 3 bases, with 7 bases lying between them. This CDR3 is built from 13 residues. From germline, CDR1 is LNHNV and CDR2 YYDKDF (reference sequence). The DNA of the CDR3 is TGTGCCACCAGCAGACAGGGCGACACTGAAGCTTTCTTT. Residues: CATSRQGDTEAFF.

This clonotype was counted many times. As DNA, the CDR3 is TGTGCCAGCAGCCAAGATTGGACACGAGAAGGTTCGGGCTACACCTTC. It translates to CASSQDWTREGSGYTF. The chain combines TRBV14 with TRBJ1-2; D might be TRBD1 (5 bases). Germline CDR1 SGHDN, CDR2 FVKESK. Trimming pared 0 bases from V and 8 bases from J, leaving 19 bases between. This CDR3 spans 16 amino acids. Filled out from reference TRBV14 and TRBJ1-2, the complete variable domain reads EAGVTQFPSHSVIEKGQTVTLRCDPISGHDNLYWYRRVMGKEIKFLLHFVKESKQDESGMPNNRFLAERTGGTYSTLKVQPAELEDSGVYFCASSQDWTREGSGYTFGSGTRLTVV.

This clonotype was seen only a few times. CDR3: CASSYSSLGADTQYF. As DNA, the CDR3 is TGTGCCAGCAGTTACTCGTCCCTAGGGGCAGATACGCAGTATTTT. The rearrangement uses TRBV6-6 and TRBJ2-3; D might be TRBD1 (5 bases). V gave up 0 bases and J gave up 4 bases, with 11 bases separating them. This CDR3 spans 15 amino acids. CDR1 is MNHNY and CDR2 is SVGAGI in the germline V gene (reference sequence).

This rearrangement joins TRBV28 to TRBJ2-5; 11 bases are a match to TRBD2. The V gene end was trimmed by 3 bases and the J gene end by 2 bases; junction bases not matched to a gene: 8. From germline, CDR1 is MDHEN and CDR2 SYDVKM. The CDR3 has 17 amino acids. The CDR3 bases are TGTGCCAGCAGTTTTGATAGCGGGAGGGCGACTCAAGAGACCCAGTACTTC. Its protein is CASSFDSGRATQETQYF.

The rearrangement joins TRBV4-1 to TRBJ2-2, with 14 bases identical to TRBD2. The CDR3 covers 19 residues. The V and J ends lost 0 bases and 5 bases, in that order; junction bases with no gene match: 8. CDR1 is MGHRA and CDR2 is YSYEKL in the germline V gene. CDR3 DNA: TGCGCCAGCAGCCAAGAGAGTGAGGGACTAGCGGGAGTGACCGGGGAGCTGTTTTTT. The encoded protein is CASSQESEGLAGVTGELFF.

This clonotype has just a few counts. The chain employs TRBV5-1 and TRBJ2-1; 9 positions agree with TRBD1. The CDR3 is 17 residues long. Germline V gives CDR1 SGHRS, CDR2 YFSETQ. The ends lost 4 bases at V and 9 bases at J; junction bases unmatched: 17. The CDR3 bases are TGCGCCAGCAGCACCACACCCCCGGGACAGGGAAAGGCTGAGCAGTTCTTC. Its protein is CASSTTPPGQGKAEQFF.

This sequence joins TRBV5-8 and TRBJ2-1; 7 positions match TRBD2. Trimming removed 3 bases from V and 8 bases from J; junction bases left unmatched: 17. CDR1 is SGHTS and CDR2 is YDEGEE in the germline V gene. The CDR3 is 17 residues long. The CDR3 bases are TGTGCCAGCAGCTGGGGGTCTGCGGGAGCTCCGGTAGATGAGCAGTTCTTC. Residues: CASSWGSAGAPVDEQFF.

V is TRBV6-4 and J is TRBJ2-1; maybe TRBD2 (6 bases). V was trimmed by 0 bases and J by 8 bases, leaving 8 bases between them. Germline V lookup: CDR1 MRHNA, CDR2 SNTAGT. This CDR3 is 13 amino acids long. CDR3 in DNA: TGTGCCAGCAGTGACTCGGGGGGATATGAGCAGTTCTTC. It yields the protein CASSDSGGYEQFF.

This clonotype was counted between two and nine times. This sequence joins TRBV7-2 and TRBJ2-3; D is unresolved. Trimming took off 1 base at V and 3 bases at J, with 14 bases between the two ends. CDR1 is SGHTA and CDR2 is FQGNSA in the germline V gene. The CDR3 runs 16 residues. The CDR3 here is CASSLGLQRVTDTQYF. DNA of the CDR3: TGTGCCAGCAGCTTAGGGCTCCAGCGAGTAACAGATACGCAGTATTTT.

This clonotype has a count of ten or more. The chain recombines TRBV20-1 with TRBJ2-1; 7 positions agree with TRBD2. V dropped 7 bases and J dropped 7; count of bases not matched to a gene: 10. The CDR3 has 13 amino acids. The germline V gene encodes CDR1 DFQATT and CDR2 SNEGSKA (reference sequence). CDR3 residues: CSGYGSGQNEQFF. Written as DNA, the CDR3 is TGCAGTGGGTACGGTAGCGGGCAAAATGAGCAGTTCTTC.

This clonotype has just a few counts. The CDR3 region has the DNA TGTGCCAGCAGCGGTCGGGACCTTCAAGAGACCCAGTACTTC. The encoded protein is CASSGRDLQETQYF. The rearrangement uses TRBV7-8 and TRBJ2-5; tentatively, D is TRBD1 or TRBD2 (5 bases each). The CDR3 is 14 residues long. Trimming shortened V by 5 bases and J by 2 bases, and 12 bases separated the two germline ends. CDR1 and CDR2 from the germline V gene are SGHVS and FQNEAQ.

The chain couples TRBV28 to TRBJ2-7; D unresolved. V was cut by 5 bases and J by 5 bases, with 16 bases left in between. Germline CDR1 MDHEN, CDR2 SYDVKM. This CDR3 comprises 14 residues. CDR3 amino acids: CASSGWGKVHEQYF. In DNA form, the CDR3 reads TGTGCCAGCAGTGGGTGGGGTAAGGTCCACGAGCAGTACTTC.

This clonotype showed up many times. V is TRBV5-1 and J is TRBJ2-2; 11 nucleotides match TRBD2. Looked up from germline, CDR1 is SGHRS and CDR2 is YFSETQ. The CDR3 covers 16 residues. V lost 7 bases, J lost 2 bases, and 7 bases stayed unmatched. The CDR3 bases are TGCGCCAGCCAGGCGGGGACTAGCGGTAACACCGGGGAGCTGTTTTTT. It codes for CASQAGTSGNTGELFF.

This chain joins TRBV5-1 and TRBJ2-5; D remains unclear. Germline CDR1 and CDR2: SGHRS and YFSETQ. This CDR3 has 13 amino acids. Trimming took off 1 base at V and 5 bases at J, with 9 bases between the two ends. CDR3 in DNA: TGCGCCAGCAGCTTGCTGCTCGACGAGACCCAGTACTTC. Translation: CASSLLLDETQYF.

The V call is TRBV28, the J call TRBJ2-3, with 8 bases fitting TRBD2. Germline V gene sequence: CDR1 MDHEN, CDR2 SYDVKM. The CDR3 spans 15 residues. J was trimmed by 4 bases and V by 5 bases; bases with no gene match: 8. CDR3 in amino acids: CASSDRGREADTQYF. The CDR3 region has the DNA TGTGCCAGCAGTGACCGGGGGCGGGAGGCAGATACGCAGTATTTT. The full variable domain, its missing parts supplied by reference TRBV28 and TRBJ2-3, is DVKVTQSSRYLVKRTGEKVFLECVQDMDHENMFWYRQDPGLGLRLIYFSYDVKMKEKGDIPEGYSVSREKKERFSLILESASTNQTSMYLCASSDRGREADTQYFGPGTRLTVL.